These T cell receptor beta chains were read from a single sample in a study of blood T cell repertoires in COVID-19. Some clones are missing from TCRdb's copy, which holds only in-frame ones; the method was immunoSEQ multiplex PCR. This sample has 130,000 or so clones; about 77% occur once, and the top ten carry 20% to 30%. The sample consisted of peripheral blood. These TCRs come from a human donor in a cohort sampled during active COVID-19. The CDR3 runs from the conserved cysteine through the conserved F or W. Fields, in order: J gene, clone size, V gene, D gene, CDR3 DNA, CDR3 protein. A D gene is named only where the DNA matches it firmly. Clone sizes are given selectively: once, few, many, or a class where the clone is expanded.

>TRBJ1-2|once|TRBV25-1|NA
TGTGCCAGCAGTGCGGTTGCAGGAATGACAAGTGGCGGCTACACCTTC
CASSAVAGMTSGGYTF
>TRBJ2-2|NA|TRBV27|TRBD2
TGTGCCAGCAGTTCTGTTATAACCGGGACTAGCGGGAGCGCGAACACCGGGGAGCTGTTTTTT
CASSSVITGTSGSANTGELFF
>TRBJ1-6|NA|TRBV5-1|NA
TGCGCCAGCAGCTTGGGAGGGTTGAGTAATTCACCCCTCCACTTT
CASSLGGLSNSPLHF
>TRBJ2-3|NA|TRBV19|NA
TGTGCCAGTAGTATTTCCCTAGTACCTGCCACAGATACGCAGTATTTT
CASSISLVPATDTQYF
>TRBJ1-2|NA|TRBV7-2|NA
TGTGCCAGCAGCTTAGTAGGGAGAGGGGGCTACACCTTC
CASSLVGRGGYTF
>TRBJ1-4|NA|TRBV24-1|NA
TGTGCCACCAGTGCGACAGGCATAAAACTGTTTTTT
CATSATGIKLFF
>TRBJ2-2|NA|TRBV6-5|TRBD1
TGTGCCAGCAGTCAACGGACAGGGAAGGCCGGGGAGCTGTTTTTT
CASSQRTGKAGELFF
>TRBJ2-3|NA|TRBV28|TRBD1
TGTGCCAGCAGCCCCCGAGGACAGGCTATCACAGATACGCAGTATTTT
CASSPRGQAITDTQYF
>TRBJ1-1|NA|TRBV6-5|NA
TGTGCCAGCAGTTTCGGCGGGGCCACTGAAGCTTTCTTT
CASSFGGATEAFF
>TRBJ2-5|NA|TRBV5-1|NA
TGCGCCAGCAGCACGCGGCCCAGGGGTGGGGAGACCCAGTACTTC
CASSTRPRGGETQYF
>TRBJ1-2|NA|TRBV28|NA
TGTGCCAGCAGTCCGGGCGGACAAAGAGGATATGGCTACACCTTC
CASSPGGQRGYGYTF
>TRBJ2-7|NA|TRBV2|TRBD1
TGTGCCAGCAGTGGGATTACCGGGACAGGGGGCCACGAGCAGTACTTC
CASSGITGTGGHEQYF
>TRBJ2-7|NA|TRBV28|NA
TGTGCCAGCAGTACAGGGGGGGTAGGCTACGAGCAGTACTTC
CASSTGGVGYEQYF
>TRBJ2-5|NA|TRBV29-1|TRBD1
TGCAGCGTTGCCAACAGGGGGGACCAAGAGACCCAGTACTTC
CSVANRGDQETQYF
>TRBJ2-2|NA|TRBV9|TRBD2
TGTGCCAGCAGCGGACGACTAGCGGGAAATACCGGGGAGCTGTTTTTT
CASSGRLAGNTGELFF
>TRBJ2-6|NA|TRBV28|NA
TGTGCCAGCCGCTCTGGGGCCAACGTCCTGACTTTC
CASRSGANVLTF
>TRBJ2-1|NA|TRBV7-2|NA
TGTGCCAGCAGCCCTGGCAGGGGCCGGGGACACAATGAGCAGTTCTTC
CASSPGRGRGHNEQFF